This T cell receptor (beta chain) was profiled in a study of tissue T cells after allogeneic stem cell transplantation. Data came from immunoSEQ multiplex PCR; TCRdb stores just in-frame clones and leaves some out. The profile shows some 47,000 clones, about 73% of them singletons. With respect to this clone: The genes are named according to mouse. The DNA ends 1 residue before the CDR3 does, and the rest of the CDR3 is filled in from the germline J gene.

J lost 2 bases, V lost 2 bases, and 5 bases had no gene match. Germline CDR1 LGHNA, CDR2 YNLKQL (reference sequence). The CDR3 spans 15 residues. The chain has TRBV5 and TRBJ1-1; 7 bases line up with TRBD1. This clonotype was obtained from a pool of C57BL/6 mice in good health. The material sequenced was sorted cells pooled from one or two spleens. CDR3 bases read: TGTGCCAGCAGCCAAACCCGGGACAGTAACACAGAAGTCTTC. As protein: CASSQTRDSNTEVF. The full CDR3 is CASSQTRDSNTEVFF.